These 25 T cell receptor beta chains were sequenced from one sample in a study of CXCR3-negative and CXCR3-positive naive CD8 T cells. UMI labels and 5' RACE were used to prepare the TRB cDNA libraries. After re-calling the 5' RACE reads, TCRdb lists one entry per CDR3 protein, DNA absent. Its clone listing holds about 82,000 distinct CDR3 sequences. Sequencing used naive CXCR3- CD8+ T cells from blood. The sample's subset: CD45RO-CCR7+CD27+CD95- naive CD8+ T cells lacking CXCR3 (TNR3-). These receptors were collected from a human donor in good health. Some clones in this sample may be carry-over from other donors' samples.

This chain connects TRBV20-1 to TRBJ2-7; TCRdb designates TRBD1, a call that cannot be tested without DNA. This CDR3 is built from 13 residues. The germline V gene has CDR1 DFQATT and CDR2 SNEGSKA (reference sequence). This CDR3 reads CSARGRVSYEQYF.

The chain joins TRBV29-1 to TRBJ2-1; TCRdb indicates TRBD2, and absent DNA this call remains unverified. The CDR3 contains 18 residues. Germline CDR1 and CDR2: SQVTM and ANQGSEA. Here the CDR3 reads CSVDGISGGFSSYNEQFF.

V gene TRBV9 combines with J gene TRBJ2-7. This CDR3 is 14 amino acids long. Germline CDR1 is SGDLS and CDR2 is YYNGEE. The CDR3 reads CASSPTGTPYEQYF.

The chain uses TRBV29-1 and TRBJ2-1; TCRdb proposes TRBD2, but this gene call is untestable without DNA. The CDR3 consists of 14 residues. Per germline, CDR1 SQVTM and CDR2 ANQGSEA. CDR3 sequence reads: CSVDPSGRAYEQFF.

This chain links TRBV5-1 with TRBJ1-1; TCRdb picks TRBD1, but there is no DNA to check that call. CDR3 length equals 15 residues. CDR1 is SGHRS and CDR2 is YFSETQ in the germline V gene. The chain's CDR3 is CASSGQGGINTEAFF.

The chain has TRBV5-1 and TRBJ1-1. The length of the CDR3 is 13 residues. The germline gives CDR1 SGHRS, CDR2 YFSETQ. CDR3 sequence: CASSTGQRTEAFF.

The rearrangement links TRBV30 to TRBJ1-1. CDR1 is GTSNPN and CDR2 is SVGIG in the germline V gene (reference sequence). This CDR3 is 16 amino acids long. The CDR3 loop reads CAWSVRGFGRDTEAFF.

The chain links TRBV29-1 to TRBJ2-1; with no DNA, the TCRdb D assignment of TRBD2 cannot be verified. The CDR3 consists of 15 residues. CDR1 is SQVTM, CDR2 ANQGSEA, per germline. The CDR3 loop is CSVAGLAADNNEQFF.

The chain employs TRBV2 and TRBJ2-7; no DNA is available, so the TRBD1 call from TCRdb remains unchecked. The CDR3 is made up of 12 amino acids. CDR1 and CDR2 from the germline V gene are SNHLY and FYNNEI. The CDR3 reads CASTGQPYEQYF.

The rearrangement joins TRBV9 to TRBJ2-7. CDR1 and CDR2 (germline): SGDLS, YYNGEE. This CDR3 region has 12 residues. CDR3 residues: CASSPLHGEQYF.

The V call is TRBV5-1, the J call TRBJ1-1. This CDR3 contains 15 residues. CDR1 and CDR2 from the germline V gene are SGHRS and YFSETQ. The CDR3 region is CASSLPGSDDTEAFF.

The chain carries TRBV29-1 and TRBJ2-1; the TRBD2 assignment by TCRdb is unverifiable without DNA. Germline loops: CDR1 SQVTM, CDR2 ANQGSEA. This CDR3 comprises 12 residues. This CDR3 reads CSACTSGGERVF.

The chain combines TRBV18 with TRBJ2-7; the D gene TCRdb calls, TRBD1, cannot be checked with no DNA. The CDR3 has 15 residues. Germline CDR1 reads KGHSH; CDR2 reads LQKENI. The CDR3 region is CASSRPGPGSYEQYF.

The CDR3 loop is CSVEPDPYDEQFF. The gene calls are TRBV29-1 and TRBJ2-1. The length of the CDR3 is 13 residues. Germline V lookup: CDR1 SQVTM, CDR2 ANQGSEA.

CDR3 loop: CSVIRGQGYTF. The chain joins TRBV29-1 to TRBJ1-2; without DNA, the TCRdb call of TRBD1 cannot be checked. In germline, CDR1 is SQVTM, CDR2 ANQGSEA. This CDR3 contains 11 residues.

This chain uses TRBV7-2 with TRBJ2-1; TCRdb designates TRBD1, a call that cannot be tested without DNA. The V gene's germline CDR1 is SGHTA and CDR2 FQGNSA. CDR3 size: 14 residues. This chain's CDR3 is CASSLGTGGFEQFF.

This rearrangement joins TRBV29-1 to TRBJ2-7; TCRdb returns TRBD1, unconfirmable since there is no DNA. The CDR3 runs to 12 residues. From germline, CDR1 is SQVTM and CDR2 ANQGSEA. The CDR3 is CSAGDEDYEQYF.

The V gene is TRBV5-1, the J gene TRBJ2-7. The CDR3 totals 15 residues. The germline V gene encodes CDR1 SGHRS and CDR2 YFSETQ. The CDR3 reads CASSLEAGAIYEQYF.

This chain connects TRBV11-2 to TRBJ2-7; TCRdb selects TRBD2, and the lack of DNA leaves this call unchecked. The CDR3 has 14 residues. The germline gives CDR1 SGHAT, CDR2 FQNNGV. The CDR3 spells CASSLGGEGYEQYF. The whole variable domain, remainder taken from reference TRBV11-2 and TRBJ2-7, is EAGVAQSPRYKIIEKRQSVAFWCNPISGHATLYWYQQILGQGPKLLIQFQNNGVVDDSQLPKDRFSAERLKGVDSTLKIQPAKLEDSAVYLCASSLGGEGYEQYFGPGTRLTVT.

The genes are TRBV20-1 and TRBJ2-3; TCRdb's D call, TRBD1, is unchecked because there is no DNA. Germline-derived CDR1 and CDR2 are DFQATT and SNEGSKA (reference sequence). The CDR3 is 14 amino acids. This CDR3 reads CSADPWDSTDTQYF.

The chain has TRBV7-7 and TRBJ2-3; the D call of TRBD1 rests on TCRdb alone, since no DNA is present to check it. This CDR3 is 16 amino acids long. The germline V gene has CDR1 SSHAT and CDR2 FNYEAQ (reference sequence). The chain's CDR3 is CASSLAGGGGTDTQYF.

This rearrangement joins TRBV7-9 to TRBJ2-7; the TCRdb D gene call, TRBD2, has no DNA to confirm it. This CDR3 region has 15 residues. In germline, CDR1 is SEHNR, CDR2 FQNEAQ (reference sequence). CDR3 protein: CASSLEPSGLYEQYF.

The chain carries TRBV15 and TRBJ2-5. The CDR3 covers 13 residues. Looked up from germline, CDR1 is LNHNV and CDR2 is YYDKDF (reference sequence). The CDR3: CATEVTAQETQYF.

CDR3 amino acids: CSVEIGPPGYGYTF. The chain employs TRBV29-1 and TRBJ1-2. Germline loops: CDR1 SQVTM, CDR2 ANQGSEA. There are 14 residues in the CDR3.

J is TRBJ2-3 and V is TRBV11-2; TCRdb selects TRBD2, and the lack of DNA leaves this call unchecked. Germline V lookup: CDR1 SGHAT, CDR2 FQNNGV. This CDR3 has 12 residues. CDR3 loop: CASSLTPRAQYF.